One sample yielded the 2 T cell receptor beta chains listed below, sequenced in a study of a mutant IDH1 vaccine in newly diagnosed glioma. The time point denotes: week 23, last vaccination. Mutant IDH1 20-mer peptide, at 300 ug, made up each vaccine dose, with topical imiquimod. No antigen is known for these receptors. Repertoires were generated with immunoSEQ multiplex PCR, while TCRdb's copy carries only in-frame clones and drops some. The table records about 77,000 clones, 85% to 90% of them present only once. The sequencing here drew on PBMCs, taken from a glioma patient whose treatment included an IDH1 peptide vaccine. These receptors were taken from a woman aged 45-65 years with glioma.

This clone was seen only a few times. This sequence joins TRBV7-2 and TRBJ2-7, with D possibly called TRBD1 or TRBD2 (5 bases each). From germline, CDR1 is SGHTA and CDR2 FQGNSA. V lost 5 bases and J lost 9, with 14 bases in between. The CDR3 is 12 amino acids. CDR3 amino acids: CASSPGPGVQYF. The CDR3 nucleotides are TGTGCCAGCAGCCCGGGACCCGGAGTGCAGTACTTC.

The V and J genes are TRBV7-9 and TRBJ2-3; 15 bases are a match to TRBD2. V gave up 8 bases and J gave up 3 bases; unmatched junction bases: 0. The germline gives CDR1 SEHNR, CDR2 FQNEAQ (reference sequence). The CDR3 loop spans 14 amino acids. DNA for the CDR3: TGTGCCAGCGGACTAGCGGGAGGGACAGATACGCAGTATTTT. This encodes CASGLAGGTDTQYF.